A selection of T cell receptor beta chains follows, all from one sample in a study of blood T cell repertoires in COVID-19. Profiled with immunoSEQ multiplex PCR; TCRdb holds only in-frame clones, not every one. Of approximately 250,000 clones in the sample, 75% to 90% were seen once. The sample was PBMCs or T cells enriched from blood (not recorded which). Every receptor here comes from a woman in her twenties or thirties who had recovered from COVID-19. Both conserved end residues are part of each CDR3. A D gene is named only where the DNA matches it firmly. Clone size is given for some rows only: seen once, a few or many times, or a class if the clone is expanded.

V	size	J	D	DNA	CDR3
TRBV18	NA	TRBJ2-1	TRBD1	TGTGCCAGCTCAGGGACAGGGCTCGATGAGCAGTTCTTC	CASSGTGLDEQFF
TRBV7-3	NA	TRBJ2-2	NA	TGTGCCAGCAGCTTAATTAACGGGGAGCTGTTTTTT	CASSLINGELFF
TRBV19	NA	TRBJ2-3	NA	TGTGCCAGTAGTATCAGGGTGGGCACAGATACGCAGTATTTT	CASSIRVGTDTQYF
TRBV29-1	NA	TRBJ1-5	NA	TGCAGCGTCCTGGGGGGGGTGAATCAGCCCCAGCATTTT	CSVLGGVNQPQHF
TRBV27	NA	TRBJ1-1	NA	TGTGCCAGCAGTTTAACCCCGGGAAACCCTGAAGCTTTCTTT	CASSLTPGNPEAFF
TRBV7-2	NA	TRBJ1-5	TRBD1	TGTGCCAGCAGCTCACTAACAGGGGTCAATCAGCCCCAGCATTTT	CASSSLTGVNQPQHF
TRBV19	NA	TRBJ1-5	NA	TGTGCCAGTAAGATTGGCGGGGGTTTTAGCAATCAGCCCCAGCATTTT	CASKIGGGFSNQPQHF
TRBV15	NA	TRBJ1-5	TRBD1	TGTGCCACCAGCCGAGGGACAGGACTTTATCAGCCCCAGCATTTT	CATSRGTGLYQPQHF
TRBV4-3	NA	TRBJ1-2	NA	TGCGCCAGCGGCCTCGGGAACAGTTTGGAAGGAGGCTACACCTTC	CASGLGNSLEGGYTF
TRBV7-9	NA	TRBJ1-3	NA	TGTGCCAGCAGATCCGTAGGGGTTTCGTATGGAAACACCATATATTTT	CASRSVGVSYGNTIYF
TRBV5-1	NA	TRBJ2-7	TRBD1	TGCGCCAGCAGACTAGACAGGGGCGGGGACGAGCAGTACTTC	CASRLDRGGDEQYF
TRBV11-2	many	TRBJ1-6	NA	TGTGCCAGCAGCTTAGATATGCAGGGGTATTCACCCCTCCACTTT	CASSLDMQGYSPLHF
TRBV5-1	NA	TRBJ1-2	TRBD1	TGCGCCAGCAGCCTACTAAAATTCGGGACAGATATGAACTATGGCTACACCTTC	CASSLLKFGTDMNYGYTF
TRBV19	once	TRBJ2-1	NA	TGTGCCAGTAGTACAGATCACCTAAGCTCCTACAATGAGCAGTTCTTC	CASSTDHLSSYNEQFF
TRBV6-5	NA	TRBJ2-1	TRBD2	TGTGCCAGCGGACTACTAGCGGAGGCCAATGAGCAGTTCTTC	CASGLLAEANEQFF